This T cell receptor beta chain appears in the sequencing data of a study of cytomegalovirus exposure and HLA in healthy donors. Points from the study as a whole: Most TCR beta V segments were productive about 90% or about 30% of the time in an earlier analysis. An Asian-associated ancestry cluster reportedly showed fewer N-insertions than the approximately 630-donor mean in a later analysis. Among TCR beta chains of equal frequency, HLA-associated ones were more clonally expanded in a later analysis.

Comment on this clone: Its target is unknown.

The V gene's germline CDR1 is SNHLY and CDR2 FYNNEI. This CDR3 has 14 residues. V lost 2 bases to trimming and J lost 14 bases, with 19 bases between them. The PCR made use of 60 Vbeta and 13 Jbeta primers. As originally analysed: In a later analysis, 79 million or so unique TCR beta chains included roughly 11 million shared by two or more donors. TCRdb's copy holds only in-frame clones and misses some; the assay was immunoSEQ multiplex PCR. That table supplies the V and J calls and clone size; D and trimming were determined from the DNA. The sample has 150,000 to 200,000 clones, roughly 80% seen once.

The origin of this receptor is a woman aged 40 to 55 in good health and CMV-seropositive. The sample consisted of PBMCs. The rearrangement links TRBV2 to TRBJ2-1; D possibly corresponds to TRBD2 (5 bases). The DNA of the CDR3 is TGTGCCAGCAGTGAATTTGGTCGGACCTTGAGGGAGTTCTTC. Amino acids: CASSEFGRTLREFF.